The 25 T cell receptor beta chains presented below share a single source sample, sequenced in a study of identical twins. MiXCR, run by TCRdb on the 5' RACE reads, gives a single entry per CDR3 protein. The sample yields hundreds of thousands of distinct CDR3 sequences, about 20% seen once. This sample also appeared in a second study, on T cells expressing NK-cell markers.

The sequencing input was PBMCs. The source of these receptors is a young woman in good health.

V and J are TRBV6-1 and TRBJ1-3; possible D gene TRBD1, 5 bases. The CDR3 has 14 residues. Trimming pared 8 bases from V and 0 bases from J, leaving 11 bases between. Germline V lookup: CDR1 MNHNS, CDR2 SASEGT. CDR3 nucleotide sequence: TGTGCCAGCGCACAGGCAAGCTCTGGAAACACCATATATTTT. It yields the protein CASAQASSGNTIYF.

This clonotype has a count of ten or more. The J gene is TRBJ1-3, the V gene TRBV10-3; D is unclear. With 2 bases removed from V and 0 bases from J, the gap between germline ends came to 2 bases. CDR1 and CDR2 (germline): ENHRY, SYGVKD. The CDR3 runs 13 residues. CDR3 sequence: CAISETSGNTIYF. The CDR3 coding sequence is TGTGCCATCAGTGAGACCTCTGGAAACACCATATATTTT.

This clonotype was seen more than once but under ten times. This rearrangement joins TRBV20-1 to TRBJ2-1, with a possible D match to TRBD2 (5 bases). The length of the CDR3 is 15 residues. Germline-derived CDR1 and CDR2 are DFQATT and SNEGSKA (reference sequence). Between the trimmed V and J ends, which lost 4 bases and 7 bases, there was a span of 20 bases. In nucleotides, the CDR3 is TGCAGTGCTATTGCCCTCTTCGCGGAGGATAATGAGCAGTTCTTC. It codes for CSAIALFAEDNEQFF.

There are many counts of this clonotype. The CDR3 is CASSQGQNTGELFF. CDR3 bases: TGCGCCAGCAGCCAGGGACAGAACACCGGGGAGCTGTTTTTT. The genes are TRBV4-3 and TRBJ2-2, with D possibly matching TRBD1 (6 bases). V was cut by 3 bases and J by 1 base, with 6 bases left in between. The CDR3 is made up of 14 amino acids. Germline CDR1 is LGHNA and CDR2 is YSLEER.

V is TRBV12-3 or TRBV12-4 and J is TRBJ2-2, with TRBD1 matching 9 bases. V trimming: 6 bases; J trimming: 7 bases; junction bases outside the gene matches: 12. The length of the CDR3 is 16 residues. CDR3 coding DNA: TGTGCCAGCAGACCAGACAGGGGGACCGCGGACGGGGAGCTGTTTTTT. It encodes CASRPDRGTADGELFF.

The CDR3: CASSFGATSGETQYF. The CDR3 DNA follows: TGTGCCAGCAGTTTTGGAGCGACTAGCGGGGAGACCCAGTACTTC. This sequence joins TRBV28 and TRBJ2-5, with 10 positions matching TRBD2. The CDR3 contains 15 residues. Germline values: CDR1 MDHEN, CDR2 SYDVKM. V lost 3 bases and J lost 5; bases outside the gene matches: 6.

Notes on this clonotype: Mismatch with germline at one junction end may stem from a read error. The rearrangement joins TRBV28 to TRBJ2-7; D call uncertain. Germline V gene lookup returns CDR1 MDHEN and CDR2 SYDVKM. The CDR3 covers 15 residues. The CDR3, as DNA: TGTGCCAGCAGTTTATTGAGTTCTTCCACCTACGAGCACTACTTC. Encoded protein: CASSLLSSSTYEHYF.

The gene calls are TRBV30 and TRBJ1-2; D unclear. Germline V gene lookup returns CDR1 GTSNPN and CDR2 SVGIG (reference sequence). This CDR3 is 13 amino acids long. V lost 3 bases to trimming and J lost 7 bases, with 15 bases between them. CDR3 protein: CAWRTTLNPGYTF. Here the CDR3 DNA reads TGTGCCTGGAGGACGACCCTTAATCCTGGCTACACCTTC.

The chain uses TRBV20-1 and TRBJ1-3; D gene ambiguous. The germline CDR1 and CDR2 sequences are DFQATT and SNEGSKA (reference sequence). The CDR3 length is 12 residues. V gave up 6 bases and J gave up 4 bases, with 10 bases separating them. CDR3 sequence: CSAEHGGNTIYF. DNA of the CDR3: TGCAGTGCCGAACACGGGGGAAACACCATATATTTT.

Many counts were recorded for this clonotype. This rearrangement joins TRBV10-3 to TRBJ1-4; D is perhaps TRBD1 (6 bases). Germline V CDR1 and CDR2: ENHRY, SYGVKD. V was pared by 3 bases and J by 0 bases, with 20 bases between. The CDR3 is made up of 19 amino acids. The CDR3 loop reads CAISDGLAGGRATNEKLFF. The CDR3, as DNA: TGTGCCATCAGTGACGGGCTAGCGGGGGGCCGTGCAACTAATGAAAAACTGTTTTTT.

The gene calls are TRBV20-1 and TRBJ2-1; no reliable D call. V was clipped by 3 bases and J by 0 bases, with 6 bases between them. The CDR3 has 13 residues. Looked up from germline, CDR1 is DFQATT and CDR2 is SNEGSKA (reference sequence). The CDR3: CSASRSSYNEQFF. The CDR3 DNA sequence: TGCAGTGCTAGCAGGAGCTCCTACAATGAGCAGTTCTTC.

This clonotype was seen ten or more times. V and J are TRBV12-3 or TRBV12-4 and TRBJ2-5, with a tentative D call TRBD1 (6 bases). This CDR3 is 13 amino acids long. The V and J ends lost 3 bases and 4 bases respectively, with 9 bases between them. CDR3 coding DNA: TGTGCCAGCAGTTTTTCAGGGGTAGAGACCCAGTACTTC. Its protein is CASSFSGVETQYF.

This clonotype was picked up a small number of times. The gene calls are TRBV7-2 and TRBJ1-2, with no clear D. Per the germline V gene, CDR1 is SGHTA and CDR2 is FQGNSA. The CDR3 extends over 13 amino acids. With 7 bases removed from V and 4 bases from J, the gap between germline ends came to 13 bases. CDR3 region: CASKTAGTYGYTF. The CDR3 coding sequence is TGTGCCAGCAAGACCGCAGGCACCTATGGCTACACCTTC.

The chain uses TRBV5-5 and TRBJ2-2; possible D gene TRBD1, 6 bases. Trimming took off 4 bases at V and 2 bases at J, with 12 bases between the two ends. The germline V gene has CDR1 SGHKS and CDR2 YYEKEE (reference sequence). CDR3 length: 15 amino acids. Here the CDR3 DNA reads TGTGCCAGCAGCAAACACAGGGAAAACACCGGGGAGCTGTTTTTT. Residues: CASSKHRENTGELFF. The full variable domain, rest sourced from reference TRBV5-5 and TRBJ2-2, is DAGVTQSPTHLIKTRGQQVTLRCSPISGHKSVSWYQQVLGQGPQFIFQYYEKEERGRGNFPDRFSARQFPNYSSELNVNALLLGDSALYLCASSKHRENTGELFFGEGSRLTVL.

The chain couples TRBV20-1 to TRBJ2-1; TRBD2 agrees at 9 bases. The length of the CDR3 is 16 residues. Germline CDR1 and CDR2: DFQATT and SNEGSKA (reference sequence). With 0 bases clipped from V and 8 bases from J, the junction kept 11 bases outside the gene matches. CDR3 amino acids: CSARDQGRGGYDEQFF. As DNA, the CDR3 is TGCAGTGCTAGAGATCAGGGGCGGGGGGGCTATGATGAGCAGTTCTTC.

The chain employs TRBV20-1 and TRBJ2-1; tentatively, D is TRBD1 or TRBD2 (6 bases each). The germline V gene encodes CDR1 DFQATT and CDR2 SNEGSKA (reference sequence). V lost 3 bases to trimming and J lost 8 bases, with 23 bases between them. There are 16 residues in the CDR3. The CDR3 bases are TGCAGTGCTAGTTTTCCGGGGGCAGGGCGGGACGATGAGCAGTTCTTC. Encoded protein: CSASFPGAGRDDEQFF.

This sequence joins TRBV7-2 and TRBJ2-2, with unresolved D. V was trimmed by 3 bases and J by 0 bases, leaving 11 bases between them. The germline V gene encodes CDR1 SGHTA and CDR2 FQGNSA. CDR3 length: 16 amino acids. For the CDR3, the DNA is TGTGCCAGCAGCTTTAGGTGGCAGTCGAACACCGGGGAGCTGTTTTTT. Translation gives CASSFRWQSNTGELFF.

The chain recombines TRBV5-6 with TRBJ2-7; TRBD1 aligns across 9 bases. The V gene end was trimmed by 4 bases and the J gene end by 0 bases; junction bases not matched to a gene: 11. Germline V gene lookup returns CDR1 SGHDT and CDR2 YYEEEE. The CDR3 extends over 17 amino acids. The DNA for the CDR3 is TGTGCCAGCAGCCGTTTCTCCGGGACAGGGAGCTCCTACGAGCAGTACTTC. Translated, it gives CASSRFSGTGSSYEQYF.

This clonotype was counted a single time. The gene calls are TRBV20-1 and TRBJ2-1; D is uncertain. Germline V gene data show CDR1 as DFQATT and CDR2 as SNEGSKA (reference sequence). With 2 bases removed from V and 5 bases from J, the gap between germline ends came to 16 bases. This CDR3 region has 15 residues. The CDR3 region is CSARIASGGNNEQFF. The CDR3 DNA sequence: TGCAGTGCTAGAATTGCCTCCGGCGGAAACAATGAGCAGTTCTTC.

The chain combines TRBV3-1 with TRBJ2-1; 14 bases line up with TRBD2. J gave up 7 bases and V 8 bases, and 10 bases lay outside the gene matches. The CDR3 loop spans 16 amino acids. The germline CDR1 and CDR2 sequences are LGHDT and YNNKEL (reference sequence). The CDR3 here is CASQGLAGGKRNEQFF. In DNA, the CDR3 is TGTGCCAGCCAAGGACTAGCGGGAGGAAAAAGGAATGAGCAGTTCTTC.

This sequence joins TRBV6-5 and TRBJ2-1, with 11 bases matching TRBD2. Germline CDR1 is MNHEY and CDR2 is SVGAGI. V lost 5 bases, J lost 7 bases, and 4 bases stayed unmatched. The CDR3 is made up of 14 amino acids. In DNA, the CDR3 is TGTGCCAGCAGTACTAGCGGGGGTAGGAATGAGCAGTTCTTC. Translation: CASSTSGGRNEQFF.

This clonotype was observed a handful of times. The genes are TRBV12-3 or TRBV12-4 and TRBJ1-2; D unresolved. V shed 1 base and J shed 2 bases, with 8 bases lying between them. There are 14 residues in the CDR3. In DNA, the CDR3 is TGTGCCAGCAGTTTAGGAACCAGGAACTATGGCTACACCTTC. This sequence encodes CASSLGTRNYGYTF.

V usage is TRBV27 and J usage is TRBJ2-3, with TRBD2 matching 9 bases. This CDR3 region has 16 residues. Germline CDR1 MNHEY, CDR2 SMNVEV (reference sequence). V lost 5 bases and J lost 0; bases outside the gene matches: 6. CDR3 region: CASSPGTSFSTDTQYF. DNA of the CDR3: TGTGCCAGCAGTCCCGGGACTAGCTTTAGCACAGATACGCAGTATTTT.

This clonotype has only a few counts. J is TRBJ2-1 and V is TRBV6-5, with TRBD2 matching 7 bases. Germline values: CDR1 MNHEY, CDR2 SVGAGI. The length of the CDR3 is 16 residues. Trimming at V came to 2 bases and at J to 4 bases, leaving 8 bases not matched to a gene. In nucleotides, the CDR3 is TGTGCCAGCAGTTACCGTTGGGGGGGGGTTTACAATGAGCAGTTCTTC. Translating it yields CASSYRWGGVYNEQFF.

This clonotype was counted at least ten times. The V and J genes are TRBV4-3 and TRBJ2-7, with 9 nucleotides matching TRBD2. V lost 4 bases, J lost 2 bases, and 3 bases stayed unmatched. Germline V gene lookup returns CDR1 LGHNA and CDR2 YSLEER. The length of the CDR3 is 14 residues. CDR3 loop: CASSRTSEAYEQYF. CDR3 sequence (DNA): TGCGCCAGCAGCCGGACTAGCGAGGCCTACGAGCAGTACTTC.